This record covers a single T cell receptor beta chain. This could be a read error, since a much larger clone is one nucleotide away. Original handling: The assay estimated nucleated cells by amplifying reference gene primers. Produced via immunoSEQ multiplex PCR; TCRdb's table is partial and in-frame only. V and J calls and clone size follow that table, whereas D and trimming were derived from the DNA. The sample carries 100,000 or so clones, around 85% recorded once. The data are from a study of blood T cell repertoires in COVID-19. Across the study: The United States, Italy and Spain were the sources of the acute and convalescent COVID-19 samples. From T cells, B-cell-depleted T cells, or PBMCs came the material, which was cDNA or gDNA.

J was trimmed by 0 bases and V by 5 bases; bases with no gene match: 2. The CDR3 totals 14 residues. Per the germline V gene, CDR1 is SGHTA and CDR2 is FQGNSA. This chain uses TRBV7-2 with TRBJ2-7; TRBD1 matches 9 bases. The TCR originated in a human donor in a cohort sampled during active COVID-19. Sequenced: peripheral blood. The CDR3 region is CASSVQGASYEQYF. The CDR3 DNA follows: TGTGCCAGCAGCGTACAGGGGGCCTCCTACGAGCAGTACTTC.